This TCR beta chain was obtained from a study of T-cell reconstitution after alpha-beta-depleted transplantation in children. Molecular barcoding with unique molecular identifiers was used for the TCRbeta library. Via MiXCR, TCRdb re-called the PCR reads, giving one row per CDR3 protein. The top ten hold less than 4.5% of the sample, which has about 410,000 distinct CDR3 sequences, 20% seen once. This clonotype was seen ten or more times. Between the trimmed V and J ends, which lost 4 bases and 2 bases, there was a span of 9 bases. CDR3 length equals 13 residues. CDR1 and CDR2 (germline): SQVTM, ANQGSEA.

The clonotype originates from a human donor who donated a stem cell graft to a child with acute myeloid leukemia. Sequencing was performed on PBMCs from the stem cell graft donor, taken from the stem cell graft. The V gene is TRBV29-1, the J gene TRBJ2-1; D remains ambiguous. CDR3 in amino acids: CSVAGRTYNEQFF. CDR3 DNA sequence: TGCAGCGTTGCGGGCCGAACCTACAATGAGCAGTTCTTC.